Listed below are T cell receptor beta chains from one sample, sequenced in a study of beta chain features in type 1 diabetes. TCRdb's copy holds only in-frame clones and misses some; the assay was immunoSEQ multiplex PCR. The data contain fewer than 350,000 clones, about 20% of them singletons. Material: naive CD4+ T cells from blood. These receptors were taken from a woman aged 18-30 years in good health. The CDR3 runs from the conserved cysteine through the conserved F or W. A D gene is named only where the DNA matches it firmly. Some rows have no size entry. The others give once, few or many, or a class for an expanded clone.

j_call d_call v_call clone_size cdr3_nt cdr3_aa
TRBJ1-2 . TRBV5-1 few TGCGCCAGCAGCTTGGGAGAAAACTATGGCTACACCTTC CASSLGENYGYTF
TRBJ1-1 . TRBV11-2 . TGTGCCAGCAGCTTAAGCGGAGGCGGCACTGAAGCTTTCTTT CASSLSGGGTEAFF
TRBJ2-3 TRBD2 TRBV4-1 . TGCGCCAGCAGCCAACAGACTAGCGGGAGCTCTGATACGCAGTATTTT CASSQQTSGSSDTQYF
TRBJ2-7 TRBD1 TRBV29-1 . TGCAGCGTATCCGGGACAGGGGGCTCCTACGAGCAGTACTTC CSVSGTGGSYEQYF
TRBJ2-4 . TRBV29-1 few TGCAGCGTTGGCCTTTGGGGAGACATTCAGTACTTC CSVGLWGDIQYF
TRBJ2-3 TRBD2 TRBV4-2 . TGTGCCAGCTCCCCCTCAGCGGGGGGGCTGACAGATACGCAGTATTTT CASSPSAGGLTDTQYF
TRBJ1-1 . TRBV9 few TGTGCCAGCAGCGTAGGCGGGGGGCGCAGGGAAGCTTTCTTT CASSVGGGRREAFF
TRBJ1-1 . TRBV5-1 . TGCGCCAGCAGCTTGGGGGAACAGGAATTGGGCACTGAAGCTTTCTTT CASSLGEQELGTEAFF
TRBJ2-3 . TRBV11-2 few TGTGCCAGCAGCCCTCCGTCCCGAGATACGCAGTATTTT CASSPPSRDTQYF
TRBJ1-4 . TRBV2 few TGTGCCAGCAGTCAGGACAGATCACGTGAAAAACTGTTTTTT CASSQDRSREKLFF
TRBJ2-3 . TRBV19 . TGTGCCAGTAGTTCCCCTCTAGCGTCGTCGGCGCAGTATTTT CASSSPLASSAQYF
TRBJ2-5 TRBD2 TRBV5-1 few TGCGCCAGCTCCGGCGGGGGGGTCTACCAAGAGACCCAGTACTTC CASSGGGVYQETQYF
TRBJ1-1 TRBD1 TRBV9 few TGTGCCAGCAGCGCCGGGACAGGTAGTAAGGCTTTCTTT CASSAGTGSKAFF
TRBJ1-5 TRBD1 TRBV2 . TGTGCCAGCAGTGGGACAGGGAATCAGCCCCAGCATTTT CASSGTGNQPQHF
TRBJ2-1 TRBD2 TRBV5-1 . TGCGCCAGCAGCTTACTAGCGGGGGGGGGTACAACTGAGCAGTTCTTC CASSLLAGGGTTEQFF
TRBJ2-4 . TRBV21-1 few TGTGCCAGCAGGAAACCGGGACAGGTAGCCAAAAACATTCAGTACTTC CASRKPGQVAKNIQYF
TRBJ2-5 . TRBV5-1 few TGCGCCAGCAGCCGTGGGGGGGCGCGAGGAGAGACCCAGTACTTC CASSRGGARGETQYF
TRBJ2-7 . TRBV4-1 . TGCGCCAGCAGCCAAGGGCTCTTGGGGCGCTACGAGCAGTACTTC CASSQGLLGRYEQYF
TRBJ2-1 TRBD2 TRBV30 few TGTGCCTGGAGTAGGGGCGGGAGTCTTGGTGAGCAGTTCTTC CAWSRGGSLGEQFF
TRBJ1-5 . TRBV30 . TGTGCCTGGAGCCCGACTAATCAGCCCCAGCATTTT CAWSPTNQPQHF
TRBJ2-7 TRBD1 TRBV5-6 . TGTGCCAGCAGCTTGGGGTGGGACAGCAAATCCTACGAGCAGTACTTC CASSLGWDSKSYEQYF
TRBJ1-5 . TRBV6-6 . TGTGCCAGCAGTGGACCCCAGGGGTCGGGTCAGCCCCAGCATTTT CASSGPQGSGQPQHF
TRBJ1-2 . TRBV27 . TGTGCCAGCAGGACCCGACGGAGTTATGGCTACACCTTC CASRTRRSYGYTF
TRBJ2-7 TRBD1 TRBV29-1 few TGCAGCGTTGTACCAGGGGGTAAAGAGCAGTACTTC CSVVPGGKEQYF
TRBJ2-1 . TRBV11-2 few TGTGCCAGCAGCTTAGACCCCGGTTCCTACAATGAGCAGTTCTTC CASSLDPGSYNEQFF
TRBJ2-1 . TRBV5-1 . TGCGCCAGCAGCTTTCAGGCAGACAATGAGCAGTTCTTC CASSFQADNEQFF
TRBJ2-5 . TRBV7-2 . TGTGCCAGCAGCTTAGGGCCCCAAGAGACCCAGTACTTC CASSLGPQETQYF
TRBJ1-4 . TRBV5-1 . TGCGCCAGCAGCCAACAGGTGGCTAATGAAAAACTGTTTTTT CASSQQVANEKLFF
TRBJ2-5 . TRBV21-1 . TGTGCCAGCAGCAAAGTCCGCAGGGCTGAGACCCAGTACTTC CASSKVRRAETQYF
TRBJ2-5 TRBD1 TRBV5-1 . TGCGCCAGCAGCTTCGGACAGGGGAGGGGTGAGACCCAGTACTTC CASSFGQGRGETQYF
TRBJ1-1 TRBD1 TRBV5-1 . TGCGCCAGCAGCTTGGGGGGACAGGGGAACACTGAAGCTTTCTTT CASSLGGQGNTEAFF
TRBJ2-5 . TRBV5-4 . TGTGCCAGCAGCCGGAACGTCGGTGGGGCCGGGGAGACCCAGTACTTC CASSRNVGGAGETQYF
TRBJ2-2 . TRBV10-3 few TGTGCCATCAGTGATGGGTCAGGGGTCACCGGGGAGCTGTTTTTT CAISDGSGVTGELFF
TRBJ2-5 TRBD2 TRBV7-9 few TGTGCCAGCAGTGGGGGACTAGCGAAGGAAGAGACCCAGTACTTC CASSGGLAKEETQYF
TRBJ2-7 . TRBV30 few TGTGCCTGGAGTGTACGACAGGCACTCTCCTACGAGCAGTACTTC CAWSVRQALSYEQYF
TRBJ1-2 . TRBV4-2 . TGTGCCAGCAGCCAAGAGGACATCTTCACCTTC CASSQEDIFTF
TRBJ1-1 . TRBV29-1 . TGCAGCGCCACGCTTCGGGTGAAGGCGAACACTGAAGCTTTCTTT CSATLRVKANTEAFF